The sample holds one count of the clone carrying this T cell receptor beta chain. CDR1 is SEHNR, CDR2 FQNEAQ, per germline (reference sequence). V was cut by 2 bases and J by 2 bases, with 10 bases left in between. The CDR3 is 15 residues long. The cohort comprised adults aged roughly 18 to 100 years residing in approximately 25 US areas. Participants' own reports of clinical history determined their cohort assignment. As originally analysed: Cell counts per sample came from amplifying reference gene primers. Here immunoSEQ multiplex PCR was the method, and the copy in TCRdb shows in-frame clones only, minus some. V and J calls and clone size follow that table, whereas D and trimming were derived from the DNA. This table holds 230,000 or so clones, about nine tenths found once. This entry comes from a study of blood T cell repertoires in COVID-19. The overall study: T cells, B-cell-depleted T cells, or PBMCs provided the cDNA or gDNA that served as material.

The chain couples TRBV7-9 to TRBJ1-3; D may be TRBD1 (5 bases). Input material: PBMCs or T cells enriched from blood (not recorded which). The source is a woman in her thirties or forties with acute COVID-19. CDR3: CASSLSGAAGNTIYF. The CDR3 DNA sequence: TGTGCCAGCAGCTTAAGCGGGGCGGCTGGAAACACCATATATTTT.